This T cell receptor (beta chain) emerged from a study of blood T cell repertoires in COVID-19 (dated by TCRdb to about 2020). Regarding the study in general: Collaborator samples came from the United States, Italy and Spain and covered acute and convalescent phases of COVID-19. The prospective study material was composed of cDNA or gDNA derived from T cells, B-cell-depleted T cells, or PBMCs. Subjects who had been exposed to COVID-19, were actively infected with it, or had recovered from it provided the deeply sampled blood TCRbeta repertoires that made up the dataset. A freely available public database, intended as a resource for researchers studying the immune response to SARS-CoV-2, is where the repertoires were released. The samples were drawn from the first 160 participants of the ongoing ImmuneRACE study and from over a thousand subjects provided by 6 global collaborators. Nearly every sample came with metadata listing a de-identified subject ID, COVID-19 status, age in years and sex. Where HLA class I and class II types were available, the types were taken from metadata supplied by the sample provider, not from assay-based typing. Broader findings and caveats from the paper: Clinical and demographic metadata were provided uncurated, with the amount varying by source and participant.

Remarks on this clone: Its cognate antigen has yet to be identified. Base qualities were left out, and no much larger clone turns up one base away.

The immunoSEQ Assay, a bias-controlled multiplex PCR, was used to amplify TCRbeta CDR3 regions from genomic DNA. On the authors' methods: Nucleated cell counts per sample were estimated from amplification of reference gene primers within the assay. To quantify the absolute abundance of each unique TCRbeta CDR3 rearrangement, sequence reads were collapsed and filtered. For each sample, productive Simpson clonality was calculated as the square root of Simpson's diversity index over productive rearrangements. This is the immuneACCESS table as TCRdb keeps it, with only in-frame sequences that have V and J called. A part of the clones is gone; compared with another copy, unresolved V genes explain less than half, and the rest is unexplained. Clone size and V and J calls were adopted from that table, with D and trimming inferred from the DNA. The sample table records under 350,000 clones; over 65% of these occur just once. Of the sample, 4.6% falls within the top ten clones.

Another Seattle source contributed samples from volunteer blood donors who had recovered from COVID-19. Each collaborating institution followed its own protocols to collect whole blood in K2EDTA tubes. For TCRbeta analysis, collaborators shipped samples in one of three forms: frozen whole blood, isolated PBMCs, or DNA extracted from either of those sample types. The germline V gene specifies MGHDK as CDR1 and SYGVNS as CDR2. V gives up 4 bases and J gives up 4 bases, and the segment between their germline ends measures 11 bases. The CDR3 measures 14 amino acids from cysteine to phenylalanine. The retained sequence is limited to the CDR3, 42 bases, with the frame set at the first base.

Sequenced input: peripheral blood. This TCR was sampled from a man aged 60 to 75 who had recovered from COVID-19. The chain joins TRBV25-1 to TRBJ1-5; the D gene is perhaps TRBD1, on 5 matching bases. The sequenced DNA: TGTGCCAGCAGTGTTGGGGGGTCGAATCAGCCCCAGCATTTT. This is translated as CASSVGGSNQPQHF.